The T cell receptor (beta chain) described here comes from a study of Ad26.COV2.S vaccination and SARS-CoV-2 variants. Study conclusions and caveats: TCR breadth and depth estimates may have understated total T cell responses.

In the case of this clone: Its antigen remains unknown.

The table came from immunoSEQ multiplex PCR; TCRdb's copy has only in-frame clones and leaves some out. Among some 420,000 clones listed, around 89% were seen once. Documented treatment: around 19 received Ad26.COV2.S at low or high dose, single or two shots; about five received placebo; per-sample allocation not given. Day 63 following the first vaccine or placebo injection was when the samples were taken. The CDR3 is made up of 13 amino acids. CDR1 SGHTA and CDR2 FQGNSA come from the germline V gene. Trimming cost V 8 bases and J 3 bases; bases outside gene matches: 2. The V call is TRBV7-2, the J call TRBJ1-1; 11 bases agree with TRBD1. Sequencing used peripheral blood, obtained in a trial of Ad26.COV2.S vaccine versus placebo. This sequence originates from a person aged 18-60 years who received the Ad26.COV2.S COVID-19 vaccine or a placebo. In DNA form, the CDR3 reads TGTGCCAGCGCGGGACAGGGGGACACTGAAGCTTTCTTT. Protein product: CASAGQGDTEAFF.